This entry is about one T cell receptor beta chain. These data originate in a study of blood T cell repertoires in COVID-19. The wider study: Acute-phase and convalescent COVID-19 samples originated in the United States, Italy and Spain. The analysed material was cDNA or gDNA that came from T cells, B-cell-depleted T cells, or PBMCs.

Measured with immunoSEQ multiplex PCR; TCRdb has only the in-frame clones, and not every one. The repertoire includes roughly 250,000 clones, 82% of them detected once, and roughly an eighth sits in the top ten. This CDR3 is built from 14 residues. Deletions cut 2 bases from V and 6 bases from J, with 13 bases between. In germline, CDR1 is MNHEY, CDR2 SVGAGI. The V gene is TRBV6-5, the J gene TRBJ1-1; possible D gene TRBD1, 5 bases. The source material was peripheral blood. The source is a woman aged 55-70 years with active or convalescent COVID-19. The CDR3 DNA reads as TGTGCCAGCAGTTACGGAGGGGCCGGTTCTGAAGCTTTCTTT. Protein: CASSYGGAGSEAFF.